The rows below give T cell receptor beta chains drawn from one sample of a study of OX40 agonist ivuxolimab in advanced cancers. The table came from immunoSEQ multiplex PCR; TCRdb's copy has only in-frame clones and leaves some out. The sample shows under 150,000 clones, roughly nine tenths of them seen only once. The sequencing used CD4+ or CD8+ T cells sorted from blood, collected in a trial of the OX40 agonist ivuxolimab. The source of these receptors is an adult with an advanced solid tumor such as melanoma, head and neck, liver or kidney cancer. Each CDR3 is given with its conserved first and last residue. D genes are given only for firm matches.

V gene	D gene	J gene	CDR3 protein
TRBV18	NA	TRBJ1-1	CASSPPRAKNTEAFF
TRBV5-1	NA	TRBJ2-7	CASSFGSYEQYF
TRBV19	TRBD1	TRBJ2-2	CASSSGQGKYGELFF
TRBV29-1	NA	NA	CSVERTGGYEQYF
TRBV28	TRBD1	TRBJ1-5	CASSKSTGAGQPQHF
TRBV19	TRBD1	TRBJ1-2	CASIGTAYGYTF
TRBV5-1	TRBD2	TRBJ2-7	CASSPGLADEQYF
TRBV9	NA	TRBJ2-3	CASSPDGRTSTDTQYF
TRBV7-2	NA	TRBJ2-5	CASSLADFQETQYF
TRBV13	NA	TRBJ2-7	CASSPSRRYEQYF
TRBV4-2	TRBD2	TRBJ2-2	CASSQLSGSDTGELFF
TRBV18	TRBD2	TRBJ2-2	CASSGQTGGITGELFF
TRBV9	TRBD1	TRBJ2-1	CASSAKSTGRGEDEQFF
TRBV18	TRBD1	TRBJ1-2	CASSLDRLANYGYTF
TRBV5-1	TRBD2	TRBJ2-7	CASSPGLASYEQYF
TRBV4-1	TRBD2	TRBJ2-7	CASSQASVQREWFEYEQYF
TRBV5-1	NA	TRBJ1-1	CASSFKEGARNTEAFF
TRBV19	NA	TRBJ1-5	CASSTRDGSENQPQHF
TRBV15	NA	TRBJ1-3	CATSRGLPSSGNTIYF
TRBV10-1	NA	TRBJ1-1	CASSEGLGAEAFF
TRBV5-4	TRBD2	TRBJ2-1	CASSAKTSGIYNEQFF
TRBV9	TRBD2	TRBJ2-7	CASSGTSGNSYEQYF
TRBV29-1	NA	TRBJ1-1	CSVGRMNTEAFF
TRBV7-8	NA	TRBJ2-7	CASRPSGLPYEQYF
TRBV9	TRBD2	TRBJ2-7	CASSVEGTSGREQYF
TRBV28	NA	TRBJ1-5	CASSVGPGNQPQHF
TRBV7-6	NA	TRBJ2-2	CASSRSTGELFF
TRBV6-5	TRBD1	TRBJ1-2	CASSSPQGGYGYTF
TRBV5-6	NA	TRBJ2-1	CASSVGPPVDNEQFF
TRBV27	NA	TRBJ1-2	CASSLRRGGTNYGYTF
TRBV6-5	TRBD2	TRBJ2-1	CASGSGGGFYNEQFF
TRBV6-5	TRBD1	TRBJ1-2	CASTAGQNAGYTF
TRBV9	NA	TRBJ2-1	CASSVAVSYNEQFF
TRBV6-1	NA	TRBJ1-3	CASSEARWGGSGNTIYF
TRBV5-4	NA	TRBJ2-7	CASSLDPGPSYEQYF
TRBV12-5	NA	TRBJ1-1	CASGLGGTSEAFF
TRBV27	TRBD2	TRBJ2-3	CASSAAGGRAPDTQYF
TRBV28	TRBD1	TRBJ1-1	CASTVRGHTEAFF
TRBV7-3	NA	TRBJ2-3	CASRRSGSTDTQYF
TRBV11-1	NA	TRBJ2-7	CASSPSGYEQYF
TRBV30	TRBD1	TRBJ1-2	CAWRQGARGYTF
TRBV18	TRBD2	TRBJ2-2	CASSPTPSGSKDGELFF
TRBV5-1	TRBD2	NA	CASTLTSILAGASLDEQYF
TRBV30	NA	TRBJ1-2	CAGQYFYGYTF
TRBV5-1	TRBD2	TRBJ2-1	CASSLDSGRVNEQFF
TRBV9	NA	TRBJ1-1	CASSPPGASEAFF
TRBV19	NA	TRBJ2-7	CASSNRQGYEQYF
TRBV5-1	NA	TRBJ1-4	CASSLEGTSGEKLFF